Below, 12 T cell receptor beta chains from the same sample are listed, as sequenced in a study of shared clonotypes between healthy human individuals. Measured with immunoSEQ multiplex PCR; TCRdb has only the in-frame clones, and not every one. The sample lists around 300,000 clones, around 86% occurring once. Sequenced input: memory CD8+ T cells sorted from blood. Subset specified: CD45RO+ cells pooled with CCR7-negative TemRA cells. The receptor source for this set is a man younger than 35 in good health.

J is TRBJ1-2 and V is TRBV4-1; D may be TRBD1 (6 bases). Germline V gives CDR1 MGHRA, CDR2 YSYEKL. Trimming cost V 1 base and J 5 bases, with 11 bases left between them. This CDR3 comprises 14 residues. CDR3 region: CASSQVGQSYGYTF. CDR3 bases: TGCGCCAGCAGCCAAGTAGGACAGAGTTATGGCTACACCTTC.

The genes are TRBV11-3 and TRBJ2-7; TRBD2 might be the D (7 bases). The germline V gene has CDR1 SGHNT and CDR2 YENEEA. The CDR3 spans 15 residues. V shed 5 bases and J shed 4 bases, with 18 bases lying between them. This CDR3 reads CASSPRPGGIYEQYF. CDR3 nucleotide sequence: TGTGCCAGCAGCCCCCGCCCGGGGGGCATTTACGAGCAGTACTTC.

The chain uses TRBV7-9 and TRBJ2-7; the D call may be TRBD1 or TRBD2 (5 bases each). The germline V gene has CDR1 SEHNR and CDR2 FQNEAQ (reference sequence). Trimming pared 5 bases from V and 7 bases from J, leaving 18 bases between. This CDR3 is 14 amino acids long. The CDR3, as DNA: TGTGCCAGCAGCCCCACGGGGACGGCTGGTGAGCAGTACTTC. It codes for CASSPTGTAGEQYF.

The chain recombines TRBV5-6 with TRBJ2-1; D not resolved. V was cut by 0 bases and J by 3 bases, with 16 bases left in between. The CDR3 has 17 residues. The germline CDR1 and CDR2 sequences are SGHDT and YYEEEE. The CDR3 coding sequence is TGTGCCAGCAGCTTGGCCGCCAGGCGTATTAACTACAATGAGCAGTTCTTC. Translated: CASSLAARRINYNEQFF.

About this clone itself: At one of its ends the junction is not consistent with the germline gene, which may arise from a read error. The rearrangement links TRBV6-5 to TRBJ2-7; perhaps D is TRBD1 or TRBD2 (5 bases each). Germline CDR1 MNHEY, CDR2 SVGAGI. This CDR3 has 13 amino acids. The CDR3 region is CASSYGLGTVLFF. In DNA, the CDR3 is TGTGCCAGCAGTTACGGCCTTGGGACCGTCTTGTTCTTC.

CDR3 sequence reads: CASSGTVSSYEQYF. CDR3 coding DNA: TGTGCCAGCAGCGGGACAGTAAGCTCCTACGAGCAGTACTTC. V gene TRBV28 combines with J gene TRBJ2-7, with 7 bases lining up with TRBD1. Germline CDR1 is MDHEN and CDR2 is SYDVKM. The V gene end was trimmed by 6 bases and the J gene end by 0 bases; junction bases not matched to a gene: 5. The CDR3 is 14 residues long.

CDR3 in amino acids: CASSYELGNTIYF. The CDR3 bases are TGTGCCAGCAGTTACGAGCTCGGAAACACCATATATTTT. V and J are TRBV6-5 and TRBJ1-3, with no clear D. Trimming took off 2 bases at V and 4 bases at J, with 6 bases between the two ends. The germline CDR1 and CDR2 sequences are MNHEY and SVGAGI. The CDR3 consists of 13 residues.

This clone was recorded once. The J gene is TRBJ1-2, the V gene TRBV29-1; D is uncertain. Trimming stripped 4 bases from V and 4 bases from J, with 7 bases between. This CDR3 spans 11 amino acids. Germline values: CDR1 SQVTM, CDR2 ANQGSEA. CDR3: CSVVTGYGYTF. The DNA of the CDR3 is TGCAGCGTTGTAACGGGCTATGGCTACACCTTC.

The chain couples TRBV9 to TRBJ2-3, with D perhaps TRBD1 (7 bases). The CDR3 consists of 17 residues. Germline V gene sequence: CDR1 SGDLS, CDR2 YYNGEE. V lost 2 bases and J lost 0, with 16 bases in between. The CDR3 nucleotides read TGTGCCAGCAGCGTGGGATCAGGGGGGTGGAGCACAGATACGCAGTATTTT. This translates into CASSVGSGGWSTDTQYF.

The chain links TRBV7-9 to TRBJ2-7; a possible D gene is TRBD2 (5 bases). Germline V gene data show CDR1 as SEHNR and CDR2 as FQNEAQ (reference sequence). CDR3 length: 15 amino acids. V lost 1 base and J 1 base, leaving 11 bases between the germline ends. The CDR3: CASSLDRGMSYEQYF. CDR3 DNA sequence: TGTGCCAGCAGCTTAGATCGGGGTATGTCCTACGAGCAGTACTTC.

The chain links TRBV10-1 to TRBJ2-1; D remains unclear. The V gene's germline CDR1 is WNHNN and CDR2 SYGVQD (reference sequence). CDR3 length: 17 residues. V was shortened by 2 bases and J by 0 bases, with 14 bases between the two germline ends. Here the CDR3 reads CASSEQSLGFSYNEQFF. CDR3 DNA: TGCGCCAGCAGTGAGCAGTCGTTGGGGTTCTCCTACAATGAGCAGTTCTTC.

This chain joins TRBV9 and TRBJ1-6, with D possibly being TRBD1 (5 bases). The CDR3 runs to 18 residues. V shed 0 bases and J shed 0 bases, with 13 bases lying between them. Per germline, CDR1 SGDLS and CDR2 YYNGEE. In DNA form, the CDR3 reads TGTGCCAGCAGCGTAGAAGCCCAGGGAAGCTCCTATAATTCACCCCTCCACTTT. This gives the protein CASSVEAQGSSYNSPLHF.